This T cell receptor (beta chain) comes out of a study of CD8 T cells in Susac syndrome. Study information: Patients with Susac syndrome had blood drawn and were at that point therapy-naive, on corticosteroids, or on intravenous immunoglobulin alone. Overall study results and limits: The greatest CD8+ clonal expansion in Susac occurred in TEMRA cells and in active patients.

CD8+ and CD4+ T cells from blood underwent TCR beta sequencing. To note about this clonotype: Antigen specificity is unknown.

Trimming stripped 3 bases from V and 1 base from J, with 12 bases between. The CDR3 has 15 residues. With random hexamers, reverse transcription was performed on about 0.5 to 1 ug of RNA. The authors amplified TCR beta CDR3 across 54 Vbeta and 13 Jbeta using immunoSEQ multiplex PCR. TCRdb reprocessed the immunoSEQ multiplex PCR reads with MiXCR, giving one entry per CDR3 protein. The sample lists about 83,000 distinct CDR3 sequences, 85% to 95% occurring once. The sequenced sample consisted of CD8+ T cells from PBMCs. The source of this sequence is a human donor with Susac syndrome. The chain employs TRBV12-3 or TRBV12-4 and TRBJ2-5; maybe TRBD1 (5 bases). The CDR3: CASSFQGGPQETQYF. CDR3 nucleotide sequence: TGTGCCAGCAGTTTCCAGGGTGGACCCCAAGAGACCCAGTACTTC.